Listed below are T cell receptor beta chains from one sample, sequenced in a study of shared clonotypes between healthy human individuals. Profiling relied on immunoSEQ multiplex PCR, and the TCRdb table lists in-frame clones only, not all of them. The table includes roughly 640,000 clones, approximately 79% detected once. The sample comprised memory CD4+ T cells sorted from blood. The receptor set was obtained from a woman aged 25 to 39 in good health. Both conserved end residues are part of each CDR3.

V	J	CDR3
TRBV4-2	TRBJ1-1	CASSQDSGGTEAFF
TRBV27	TRBJ2-3	CASSSLGQRTDTQYF
TRBV27	TRBJ2-7	CASSSHSGTSYEQYF
TRBV6-6	TRBJ1-3	CASSYSTGIGNTIYF
TRBV6-5	TRBJ2-7	CASRRQEDSEQYF
TRBV23-1	TRBJ2-7	CASSQPPYEQYF
TRBV5-1	TRBJ2-7	CASSPQGQGLEQYF
TRBV7-3	TRBJ2-1	CASSPDRASYNEQFF
TRBV6-6	TRBJ2-7	CASTQAGLAGTYEQYF
TRBV29-1	TRBJ2-3	CSVGGRPTLSTDTQYF
TRBV30	TRBJ1-4	CAWSPNRREKLFF
TRBV27	TRBJ1-2	CASSSPGRETGYTF
TRBV28	TRBJ1-2	CASSLKAGSRGGYGYTF
TRBV7-2	TRBJ1-4	CASRLAGTGGEKLFF
TRBV10-3	TRBJ2-2	CAISESGSGTNTGELFF
TRBV19	TRBJ2-7	CASSNPGTSMDEQYF
TRBV6-4	TRBJ2-3	CASRLQGLADTQYF
TRBV18	TRBJ2-1	CASSPGTGTGYNEQFF
TRBV6-1	TRBJ1-1	CAIQGPVRTEAFF
TRBV5-1	TRBJ2-2	CASSDRAGTGELFF
TRBV5-6	TRBJ1-1	CASSLSMNTEAFF
TRBV5-1	TRBJ2-1	CASSVRWGIANNEQFF
TRBV5-1	TRBJ1-1	CASTNGGVYTEAFF
TRBV9	TRBJ2-7	CASSPFRDSYEQYF
TRBV29-1	TRBJ2-5	CSVDGGRGEETQYF
TRBV11-1	TRBJ2-2	CASSFHQGGNTGELFF
TRBV5-6	TRBJ1-1	CASSPGTSGAEAFF
TRBV6-1	TRBJ1-2	CASSEVYEWGTGYTF
TRBV7-2	TRBJ2-2	CASSLESATGELFF
TRBV6-1	TRBJ1-5	CASSEHSTASNQPQHF
TRBV10-3	TRBJ1-2	CAISESMGFGGYTF
TRBV6-5	TRBJ2-1	CASRREGGINEQFF
TRBV9	TRBJ2-3	CASTHSRHGGDTQYF
TRBV7-9	TRBJ2-2	CASSLRGPDTGELFF
TRBV28	TRBJ2-7	CASSLPLYAGRAYEQYF
TRBV28	TRBJ1-1	CASSLSGLTEAFF
TRBV11-2	TRBJ1-1	CASRTIQGAANTEAFF
TRBV18	TRBJ1-4	CASSPLGTNEKLFF
TRBV6-6	TRBJ1-1	CASSYDGTPGRGAFF
TRBV27	TRBJ2-4	CASSLKPAEALLAKNIQYF
TRBV5-1	TRBJ2-2	CASFKDRPNTGELFF
TRBV10-3	TRBJ1-1	CARENRGRKAFF
TRBV29-1	TRBJ2-7	CSVEISSYEQYF
TRBV14	TRBJ2-3	CASSQAGLAVIGTQYF
TRBV5-1	TRBJ2-7	CASSFGQDAEQYF
TRBV7-9	TRBJ2-7	CASSPRDRGSHEQYF
TRBV19	TRBJ1-1	CASRDTGKYTEAFF
TRBV28	TRBJ2-5	CASSPSTGAQETQYF
TRBV10-3	TRBJ1-1	CAISDRGKTEAFF
TRBV14	.	CASSQERVGEQYF
TRBV6-5	TRBJ1-2	CASRPGTGKTYGYTF
TRBV5-5	TRBJ1-5	CASSLLGQDYQPQHF
TRBV7-3	TRBJ1-3	CASSLGPSSGNTIYF
TRBV29-1	TRBJ1-3	CSAGPANSGNTIYF
TRBV5-6	TRBJ1-1	CASSLRTEAFF
TRBV11-2	TRBJ1-1	CASSLRFGVDRAGPEAFF
TRBV29-1	TRBJ2-7	CSVVRDSYEQYF
TRBV6-5	TRBJ1-2	CASSYSGNRKRGYTF